These 26 T cell receptor beta chains were all obtained from the same sample, sequenced in a study of blood T cell repertoires in COVID-19. Here immunoSEQ multiplex PCR was the method, and the copy in TCRdb shows in-frame clones only, minus some. This sample has fewer than 200,000 clones; 76% occur once, and the top ten carry approximately 3.7%. The sample was peripheral blood. These receptors were collected from a woman over 75 with acute or convalescent COVID-19.

The gene calls are TRBV7-9 and TRBJ1-4; 7 bases match TRBD1. The germline V gene has CDR1 SEHNR and CDR2 FQNEAQ (reference sequence). The CDR3 length is 15 residues. Losses at the gene ends were 1 base for V and 7 bases for J; bases not matched to a gene: 6. Here the CDR3 DNA reads TGTGCCAGCAGCTTAGTCGGGACAGTAATTGAAAAACTGTTTTTT. Its protein product is CASSLVGTVIEKLFF.

This chain uses TRBV5-1 with TRBJ2-7; tentative D call: TRBD1 (6 bases). This CDR3 comprises 14 residues. Germline CDR1 is SGHRS and CDR2 is YFSETQ. Trimming left V 4 bases short and J 4 bases short, with 15 bases between. This CDR3 is CASSPGGRGYEQYF. CDR3 bases: TGCGCCAGCAGCCCCGGCGGCAGGGGTTACGAGCAGTACTTC.

This clone occurred a few times. V usage is TRBV2 and J usage is TRBJ2-5; the D gene is possibly TRBD2 (6 bases). Deletions cut 3 bases from V and 2 bases from J, with 10 bases between. The germline V gene has CDR1 SNHLY and CDR2 FYNNEI. The CDR3 is made up of 14 amino acids. CDR3 nucleotide sequence: TGTGCCAGCAGTGATATCGGGGGTCAAGAGACCCAGTACTTC. Its translation: CASSDIGGQETQYF.

The chain joins TRBV6-2 or TRBV6-3 to TRBJ2-1, with TRBD2 matching 9 bases. V was pared by 4 bases and J by 3 bases, with 13 bases of the junction left unmatched. Germline CDR1 MNHEY, CDR2 SVGEGT. This CDR3 has 18 residues. The CDR3 sequence is CASSSPLPSGGNYNEQFF. The CDR3 bases are TGTGCCAGCAGTTCCCCCCTCCCCAGCGGGGGGAACTACAATGAGCAGTTCTTC.

The gene calls are TRBV5-1 and TRBJ2-6, with a weak D call TRBD1 (5 bases). Germline V CDR1 and CDR2: SGHRS, YFSETQ. The CDR3 has 15 amino acids. V dropped 4 bases and J dropped 2 bases, with 10 bases sitting between them. Here the CDR3 reads CASSADSPGANVLTF. CDR3 in DNA: TGCGCCAGCAGCGCAGACAGCCCTGGGGCCAACGTCCTGACTTTC.

This clone is a singleton in its sample. CDR3 in DNA: TGTGCCAGCAGCAACTCGGGTCACACGACAGTCAATCAGCCCCAGCATTTT. The encoded protein is CASSNSGHTTVNQPQHF. J is TRBJ1-5 and V is TRBV6-2 or TRBV6-3; weak D call: TRBD1 (5 bases). Trimming shortened V by 6 bases and J by 3 bases, and 21 bases separated the two germline ends. CDR1 is MNHEY and CDR2 is SVGEGT in the germline V gene. The CDR3 is 17 amino acids.

The count of this clone is one. This sequence joins TRBV11-2 and TRBJ2-3; TRBD1 aligns across 8 bases. The CDR3 has 17 residues. The V segment lost 1 base and the J segment 3 bases; nucleotides outside the gene matches: 9. The germline gives CDR1 SGHAT, CDR2 FQNNGV. CDR3 residues: CASSLVQGAIGTDTQYF. The CDR3 DNA follows: TGTGCCAGCAGCTTAGTCCAGGGGGCGATTGGAACAGATACGCAGTATTTT.

The chain couples TRBV11-2 to TRBJ2-4; TRBD2 aligns across 7 bases. The CDR3 is 14 amino acids. The V segment lost 1 base and the J segment 10 bases; nucleotides outside the gene matches: 7. CDR1 is SGHAT and CDR2 is FQNNGV in the germline V gene. The CDR3 sequence is CASSLAVSGRIQYF. Here the CDR3 DNA reads TGTGCCAGCAGCTTAGCGGTGTCCGGGAGGATTCAGTACTTC.

V gene TRBV7-6 combines with J gene TRBJ2-2; tentatively, D is TRBD1 (6 bases). CDR3 length equals 16 residues. V dropped 5 bases and J dropped 3 bases, with 16 bases sitting between them. CDR1 and CDR2 (germline): SGHVS, FNYEAQ. The CDR3 region is CASSGRTAMDTGELFF. The CDR3 DNA reads as TGTGCCAGCAGCGGTCGGACAGCGATGGACACCGGGGAGCTGTTTTTT.

The gene calls are TRBV2 and TRBJ2-7, with 11 bases aligning to TRBD2. Germline values: CDR1 SNHLY, CDR2 FYNNEI. The CDR3 contains 18 residues. The V and J ends lost 6 bases and 5 bases, in that order; junction bases with no gene match: 18. CDR3 sequence reads: CASRGFSGRADKVNEQYF. CDR3 DNA: TGTGCCAGCAGGGGGTTTAGCGGGAGGGCCGATAAAGTCAACGAGCAGTACTTC.

The gene calls are TRBV5-5 and TRBJ1-2; weak D call: TRBD1 (5 bases). Per the germline V gene, CDR1 is SGHKS and CDR2 is YYEKEE (reference sequence). CDR3 length: 13 residues. Trimming took 2 bases from V and 3 from J, leaving 8 bases between them. For the CDR3, the DNA is TGTGCCAGCAGCTTCTCGGGGGACTATGGCTACACCTTC. It specifies CASSFSGDYGYTF.

V is TRBV11-1 and J is TRBJ2-7; TRBD1 aligns across 8 bases. Germline V gene lookup returns CDR1 SGHAT and CDR2 FQDESV (reference sequence). The length of the CDR3 is 14 residues. V lost 5 bases to trimming and J lost 3 bases; unmatched junction nucleotides: 6. This CDR3 reads CASSSLGQGYEQYF. In nucleotides, the CDR3 is TGTGCCAGCAGCAGTCTTGGACAGGGCTACGAGCAGTACTTC. The full variable domain, with the rest looked up from reference TRBV11-1 and TRBJ2-7, is EAEVAQSPRYKITEKSQAVAFWCDPISGHATLYWYRQILGQGPELLVQFQDESVVDDSQLPKDRFSAERLKGVDSTLKIQPAELGDSAMYLCASSSLGQGYEQYFGPGTRLTVT.

The chain uses TRBV2 and TRBJ1-6, with TRBD1 identical over 9 bases. V gave up 4 bases and J gave up 10 bases; unmatched junction bases: 5. The length of the CDR3 is 14 residues. Germline-derived CDR1 and CDR2 are SNHLY and FYNNEI. Written as DNA, the CDR3 is TGTGCCAGCAGTGGGGACAGGGTTGGATCACCCCTCCACTTT. As protein: CASSGDRVGSPLHF.

The V call is TRBV10-3, the J call TRBJ2-1, with TRBD2 matching over 9 bases. Germline CDR1 is ENHRY and CDR2 is SYGVKD. The CDR3 is 16 residues long. V dropped 6 bases and J dropped 9; count of bases not matched to a gene: 15. CDR3 in amino acids: CAISDPVRGGASEQFF. The DNA for the CDR3 is TGTGCCATCAGCGACCCCGTTCGCGGGGGGGCCTCTGAGCAGTTCTTC.

This clone showed up just once. The chain uses TRBV18 and TRBJ1-4, with D possibly TRBD1 on 5 matching bases. CDR3 length: 15 residues. Trimming pared 0 bases from V and 8 bases from J, leaving 13 bases between. Germline assignment: CDR1 KGHSH and CDR2 LQKENI. The chain's CDR3 is CASSPPAGSQEKLFF. The CDR3, as DNA: TGTGCCAGCTCACCACCGGCAGGGTCGCAGGAAAAACTGTTTTTT.

The gene calls are TRBV19 and TRBJ1-3; no reliable D call. V was clipped by 5 bases and J by 0 bases, with 8 bases between them. The V gene's germline CDR1 is LNHDA and CDR2 SQIVND (reference sequence). This CDR3 has 14 residues. The CDR3 sequence: CASSPRFSGNTIYF. DNA for the CDR3: TGTGCCAGTAGTCCGCGTTTCTCTGGAAACACCATATATTTT. Drawing the rest from reference TRBV19 and TRBJ1-3, the complete variable domain is DGGITQSPKYLFRKEGQNVTLSCEQNLNHDAMYWYRQDPGQGLRLIYYSQIVNDFQKGDIAEGYSVSREKKESFPLTVTSAQKNPTAFYLCASSPRFSGNTIYFGEGSWLTVV.

The chain employs TRBV4-1 and TRBJ2-1; D possibly corresponds to TRBD2 (6 bases). This CDR3 is built from 12 residues. CDR1 MGHRA and CDR2 YSYEKL come from the germline V gene. V lost 3 bases and J lost 8, with 8 bases in between. CDR3 sequence (DNA): TGCGCCAGCAGCCATACGGGGGATGAGCAGTTCTTC. Translation gives CASSHTGDEQFF.

This clone was observed a handful of times. The rearrangement links TRBV2 to TRBJ1-2, with 7 bases fitting TRBD1. Germline V gives CDR1 SNHLY, CDR2 FYNNEI. The CDR3 is 15 residues long. J gave up 8 bases and V 6 bases, and 15 bases lay outside the gene matches. The DNA for the CDR3 is TGTGCCAGCAGCCGACAGGGTTCAAGTAGTGGCGGCTACACCTTC. It is translated as CASSRQGSSSGGYTF.

In DNA, the CDR3 is TGCGCCAGCAGCGCGGACAGCCGGAACACTGAAGCTTTCTTT. Its protein product is CASSADSRNTEAFF. V usage is TRBV5-1 and J usage is TRBJ1-1, with a weak D call TRBD1 (6 bases). The CDR3 is made up of 14 amino acids. Germline CDR1 reads SGHRS; CDR2 reads YFSETQ. The germline V and J ends were trimmed by 4 bases and 1 base, with 11 bases remaining between them.

The chain is built from TRBV3-1 (or the pseudogene TRBV3-2) and TRBJ2-2, with TRBD2 identical over 11 bases. The CDR3 has 20 residues. CDR1 and CDR2 from the germline V gene are LGHDT and YNNKEL (reference sequence). V shed 4 bases, J shed 0 bases, and the junction held 13 bases outside the gene matches. The CDR3 loop is CASSLLAGGVRGTNTGELFF. CDR3 bases: TGTGCCAGCAGCCTCCTAGCGGGAGGAGTCCGGGGAACGAACACCGGGGAGCTGTTTTTT.

V and J are TRBV24-1 and TRBJ2-4, with TRBD1 identical over 11 bases. CDR1 is KGHDR and CDR2 is SFDVKD in the germline V gene. Losses at the gene ends were 4 bases for V and 8 bases for J; bases not matched to a gene: 15. The CDR3 is made up of 18 amino acids. DNA of the CDR3: TGTGCCACCAGTGACCTCCACGACCCTGGACAGGGGGCGGACATTCAGTACTTC. Residues: CATSDLHDPGQGADIQYF.

The chain couples TRBV5-8 to TRBJ1-1; D unclear. The CDR3 totals 14 residues. The V end was cut by 7 bases, the J end by 4 bases, with 17 bases between. Germline loops: CDR1 SGHTS, CDR2 YDEGEE. The CDR3 region is CASRGSHAFTEAFF. In DNA form, the CDR3 reads TGTGCCAGCCGAGGTTCCCATGCGTTCACTGAAGCTTTCTTT.

The CDR3 DNA reads TGTGCCAGCAGTCTCGCCACCGGCTACGAGCAGTACTTC. It yields the protein CASSLATGYEQYF. V gene TRBV6-4 combines with J gene TRBJ2-7; unclear D gene. This CDR3 comprises 13 residues. V was cut by 5 bases and J by 3 bases, with 11 bases left in between. Germline CDR1 is MRHNA and CDR2 is SNTAGT.

The gene calls are TRBV11-3 and TRBJ1-1; 8 bases fit TRBD1. CDR1 and CDR2 from the germline V gene are SGHNT and YENEEA. The J segment lost 13 bases and the V segment lost 10 bases, leaving 14 bases of the junction unmatched. The CDR3 runs 12 residues. The CDR3 is CANRTRGRKVFF. The CDR3 region has the DNA TGTGCCAACAGAACCAGGGGGCGGAAAGTTTTCTTT. Supplemented by reference TRBV11-3 and TRBJ1-1, the full variable domain reads EAGVVQSPRYKIIEKKQPVAFWCNPISGHNTLYWYLQNLGQGPELLIRYENEEAVDDSQLPKDRFSAERLKGVDSTLKIQPAELGDSAVYLCANRTRGRKVFFGQGTRLTVV.

The V and J genes are TRBV2 and TRBJ2-1; TRBD2 matches 13 bases. Germline values: CDR1 SNHLY, CDR2 FYNNEI. Losses at the gene ends were 6 bases for V and 4 bases for J; bases not matched to a gene: 3. The CDR3 is made up of 15 amino acids. Here the CDR3 reads CASRLLAGGYNEQFF. The DNA for the CDR3 is TGTGCCAGCAGGCTACTAGCGGGAGGGTACAATGAGCAGTTCTTC.

This chain links TRBV7-8 with TRBJ1-2; D is uncertain. Germline-derived CDR1 and CDR2 are SGHVS and FQNEAQ. CDR3 length: 14 amino acids. V was pared by 2 bases and J by 4 bases, with 11 bases between. The CDR3 sequence is CASSLTQRSYGYTF. CDR3 sequence (DNA): TGTGCCAGCAGCTTAACTCAGCGCAGCTATGGCTACACCTTC.